This TCR beta chain was documented in a study of Tregs in tolerant kidney transplant recipients. The study's findings and limits: This study did not directly address biological reproducibility. Some patients' samples used different primers over time, so nucleotide sequences weren't comparable.

The data were produced by immunoSEQ multiplex PCR, yet TCRdb's version contains in-frame clones alone and is incomplete. This sample has under 95,000 clones, with less than 95% found just once. CD4+CD25+CD127- Tregs, CD4+CD25- non-Tregs, CD4 and CD8 cells were sorted. CDR1 and CDR2 (germline): LGHNT, FRNRAP. V was cut by 6 bases and J by 4 bases, with 7 bases left in between. The CDR3 is made up of 12 amino acids. Points on this clone: What it binds is unknown.

Sequencing was performed on Tregs from blood, taken before the transplant. This receptor was taken from a human donor who received a combined kidney and bone marrow transplant. This chain links TRBV12-5 with TRBJ2-1, with D hard to call. DNA for the CDR3: TGTGCTAGTGGCGACCTGTACAATGAGCAGTTCTTC. Amino acids: CASGDLYNEQFF. Combining the CDR3 with reference TRBV12-5 and TRBJ2-1 gives the whole variable domain DARVTQTPRHKVTEMGQEVTMRCQPILGHNTVFWYRQTMMQGLELLAYFRNRAPLDDSGMPKDRFSAEMPDATLATLKIQPSEPRDSAVYFCASGDLYNEQFFGPGTRLTVL.